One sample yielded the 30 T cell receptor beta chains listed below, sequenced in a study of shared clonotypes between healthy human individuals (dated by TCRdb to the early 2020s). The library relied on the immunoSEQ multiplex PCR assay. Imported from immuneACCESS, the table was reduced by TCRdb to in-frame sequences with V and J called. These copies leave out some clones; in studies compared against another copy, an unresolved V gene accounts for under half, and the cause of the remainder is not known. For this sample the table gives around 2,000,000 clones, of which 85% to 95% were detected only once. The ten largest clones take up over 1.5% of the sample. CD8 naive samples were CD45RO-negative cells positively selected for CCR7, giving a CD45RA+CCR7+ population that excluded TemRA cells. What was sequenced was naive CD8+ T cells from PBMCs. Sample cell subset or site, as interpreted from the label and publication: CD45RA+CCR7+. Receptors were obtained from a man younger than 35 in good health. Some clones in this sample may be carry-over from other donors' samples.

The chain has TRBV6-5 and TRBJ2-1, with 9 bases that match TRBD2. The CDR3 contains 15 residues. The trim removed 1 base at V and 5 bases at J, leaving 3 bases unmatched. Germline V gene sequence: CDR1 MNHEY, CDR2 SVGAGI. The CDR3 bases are TGTGCCAGCAGTTACTTAAGACTAGCGGACAATGAGCAGTTCTTC. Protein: CASSYLRLADNEQFF.

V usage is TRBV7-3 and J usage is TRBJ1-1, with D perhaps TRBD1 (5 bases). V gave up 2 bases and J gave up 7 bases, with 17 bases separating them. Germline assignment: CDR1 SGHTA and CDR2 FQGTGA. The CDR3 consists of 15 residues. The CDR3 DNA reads TGTGCCAGCAGCTTAGGGCAGGGAGAGGGTTTTGAAGCTTTCTTT. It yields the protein CASSLGQGEGFEAFF.

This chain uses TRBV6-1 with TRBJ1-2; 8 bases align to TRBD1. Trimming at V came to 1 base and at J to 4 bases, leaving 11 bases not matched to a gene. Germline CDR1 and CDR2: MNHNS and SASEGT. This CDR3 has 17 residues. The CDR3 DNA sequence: TGTGCCAGCAGTGAAGGGACAGGGTTACTCACTTCCTATGGCTACACCTTC. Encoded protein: CASSEGTGLLTSYGYTF.

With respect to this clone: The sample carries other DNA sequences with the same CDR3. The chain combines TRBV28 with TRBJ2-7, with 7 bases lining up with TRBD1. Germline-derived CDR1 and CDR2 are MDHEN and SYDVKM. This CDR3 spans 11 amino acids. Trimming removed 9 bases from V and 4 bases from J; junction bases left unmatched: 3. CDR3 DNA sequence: TGTGCCAGTAACAGGGGATACGAGCAGTACTTC. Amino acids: CASNRGYEQYF.

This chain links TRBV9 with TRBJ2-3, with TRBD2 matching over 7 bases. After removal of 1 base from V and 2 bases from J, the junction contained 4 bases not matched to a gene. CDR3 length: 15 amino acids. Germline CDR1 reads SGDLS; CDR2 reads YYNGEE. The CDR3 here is CASSVTSATTDTQYF. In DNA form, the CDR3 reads TGTGCCAGCAGCGTAACTAGCGCAACCACAGATACGCAGTATTTT. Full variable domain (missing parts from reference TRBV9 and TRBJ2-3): DSGVTQTPKHLITATGQRVTLRCSPRSGDLSVYWYQQSLDQGLQFLIQYYNGEERAKGNILERFSAQQFPDLHSELNLSSLELGDSALYFCASSVTSATTDTQYFGPGTRLTVL.

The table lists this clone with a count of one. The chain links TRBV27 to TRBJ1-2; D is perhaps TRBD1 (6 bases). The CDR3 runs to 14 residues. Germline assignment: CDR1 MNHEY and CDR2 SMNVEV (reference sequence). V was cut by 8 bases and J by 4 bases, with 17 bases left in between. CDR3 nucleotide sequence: TGTGCCAGCGCACCCACAGGGACCTTCTATGGCTACACCTTC. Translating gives CASAPTGTFYGYTF.

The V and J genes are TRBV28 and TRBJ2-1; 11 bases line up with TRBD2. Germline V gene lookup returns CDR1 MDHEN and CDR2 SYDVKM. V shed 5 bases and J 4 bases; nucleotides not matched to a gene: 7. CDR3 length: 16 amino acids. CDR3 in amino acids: CASSPPGLAAYNEQFF. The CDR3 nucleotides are TGTGCCAGCAGTCCTCCGGGACTAGCGGCATACAATGAGCAGTTCTTC.

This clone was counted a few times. The CDR3 loop is CAWSVFSGRSGYTF. In DNA, the CDR3 is TGTGCCTGGAGTGTCTTCTCCGGCAGGTCCGGCTACACCTTC. The chain combines TRBV30 with TRBJ1-2; D call uncertain. Germline V lookup: CDR1 GTSNPN, CDR2 SVGIG (reference sequence). The CDR3 is 14 amino acids. With 0 bases removed from V and 8 bases from J, the gap between germline ends came to 16 bases.

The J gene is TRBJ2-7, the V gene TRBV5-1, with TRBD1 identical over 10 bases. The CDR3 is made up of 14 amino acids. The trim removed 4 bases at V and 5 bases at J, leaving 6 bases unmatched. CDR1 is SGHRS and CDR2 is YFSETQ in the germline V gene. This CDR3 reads CASSTGTGDDEQYF. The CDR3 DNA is TGCGCCAGCAGCACCGGGACAGGGGACGACGAGCAGTACTTC.

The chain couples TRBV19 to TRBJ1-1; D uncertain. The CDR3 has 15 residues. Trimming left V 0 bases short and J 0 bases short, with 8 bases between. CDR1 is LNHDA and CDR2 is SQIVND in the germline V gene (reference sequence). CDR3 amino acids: CASSIEMWVNTEAFF. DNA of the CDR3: TGTGCCAGTAGTATAGAGATGTGGGTGAACACTGAAGCTTTCTTT.

CDR3 region: CASSSSGRVYEQYF. The DNA of the CDR3 is TGTGCCAGCAGCTCTAGCGGGAGGGTCTACGAGCAGTACTTC. The chain joins TRBV6-6 to TRBJ2-7; 12 bases match TRBD2. CDR3 length: 14 residues. J gave up 3 bases and V 6 bases, and 3 bases lay outside the gene matches. The germline gives CDR1 MNHNY, CDR2 SVGAGI (reference sequence).

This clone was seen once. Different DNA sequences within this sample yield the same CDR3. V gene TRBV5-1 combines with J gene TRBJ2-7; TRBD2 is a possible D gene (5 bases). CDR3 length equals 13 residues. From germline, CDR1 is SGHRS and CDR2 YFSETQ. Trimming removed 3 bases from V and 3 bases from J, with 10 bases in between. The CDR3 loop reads CASSSGTVYEQYF. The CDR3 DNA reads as TGCGCCAGCAGCTCGGGAACGGTCTACGAGCAGTACTTC.

The CDR3 nucleotides read TGTGCCAGCAGTTTATCGGCTGACAGTAGCTACGAGCAGTACTTC. It yields the protein CASSLSADSSYEQYF. This sequence joins TRBV27 and TRBJ2-7, with a weak D call TRBD1 (5 bases). CDR3 size: 15 residues. The germline gives CDR1 MNHEY, CDR2 SMNVEV (reference sequence). The V gene lost 0 bases and the J gene lost 3 bases, with 12 bases spanning the gap.

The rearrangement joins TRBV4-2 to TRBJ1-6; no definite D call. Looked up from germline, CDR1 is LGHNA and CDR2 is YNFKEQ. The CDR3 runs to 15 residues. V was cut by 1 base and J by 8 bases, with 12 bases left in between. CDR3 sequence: CASSQGSGDHSPLHF. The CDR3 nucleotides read TGTGCCAGCAGCCAAGGGTCCGGGGATCATTCACCCCTCCACTTT.

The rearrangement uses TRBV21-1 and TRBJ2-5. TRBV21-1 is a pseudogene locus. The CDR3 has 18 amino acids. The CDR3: CASSKDRARKRGLETQYF. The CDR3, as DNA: TGTGCCAGCAGCAAAGATAGGGCCAGAAAACGGGGGCTTGAGACCCAGTACTTC.

CDR3 coding DNA: TGTGCCAGCAGGCCCTTCATGGACTATGGCTACACCTTC. As protein: CASRPFMDYGYTF. The genes are TRBV6-5 and TRBJ1-2; no firm D call. CDR1 and CDR2 (germline): MNHEY, SVGAGI. Trimming cost V 6 bases and J 3 bases, with 11 bases left between them. This CDR3 comprises 13 residues.

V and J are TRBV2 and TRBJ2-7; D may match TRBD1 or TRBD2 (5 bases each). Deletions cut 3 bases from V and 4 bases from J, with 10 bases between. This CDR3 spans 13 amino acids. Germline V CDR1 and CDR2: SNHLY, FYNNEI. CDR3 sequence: CASSDRGVYEQYF. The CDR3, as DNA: TGTGCCAGCAGTGACAGAGGGGTATACGAGCAGTACTTC.

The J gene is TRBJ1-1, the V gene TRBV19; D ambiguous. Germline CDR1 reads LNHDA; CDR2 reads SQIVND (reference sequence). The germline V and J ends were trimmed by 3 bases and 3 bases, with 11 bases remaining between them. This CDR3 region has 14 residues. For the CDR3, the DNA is TGTGCCAGTAGTATGCCGGGTGTGGACACTGAAGCTTTCTTT. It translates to CASSMPGVDTEAFF.

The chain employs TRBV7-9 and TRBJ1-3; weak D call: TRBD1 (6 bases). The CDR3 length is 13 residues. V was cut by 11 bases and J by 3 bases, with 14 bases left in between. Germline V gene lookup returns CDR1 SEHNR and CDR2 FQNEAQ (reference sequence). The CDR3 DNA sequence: TGTGCCCACCTCAGGGGCAGTGGAAACACCATATATTTT. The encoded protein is CAHLRGSGNTIYF.

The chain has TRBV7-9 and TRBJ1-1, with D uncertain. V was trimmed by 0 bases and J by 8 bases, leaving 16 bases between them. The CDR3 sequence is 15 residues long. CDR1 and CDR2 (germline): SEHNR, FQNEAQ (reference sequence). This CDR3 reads CASSLASNSLEEAFF. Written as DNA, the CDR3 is TGTGCCAGCAGCTTAGCTTCTAACAGCCTTGAGGAAGCTTTCTTT.

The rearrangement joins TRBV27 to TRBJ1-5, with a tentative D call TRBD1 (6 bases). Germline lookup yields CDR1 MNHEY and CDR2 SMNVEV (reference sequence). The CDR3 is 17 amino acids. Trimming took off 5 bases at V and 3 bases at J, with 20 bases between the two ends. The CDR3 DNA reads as TGTGCCAGCAGTCCCCGCCCGACAGGTTTAACCAATCAGCCCCAGCATTTT. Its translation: CASSPRPTGLTNQPQHF.

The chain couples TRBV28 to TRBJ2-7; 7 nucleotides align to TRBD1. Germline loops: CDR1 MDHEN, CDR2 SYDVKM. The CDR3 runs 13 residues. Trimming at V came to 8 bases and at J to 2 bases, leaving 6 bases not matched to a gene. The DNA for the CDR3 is TGTGCCAGCGAATACAGGGGAACCTACGAGCAGTACTTC. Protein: CASEYRGTYEQYF.

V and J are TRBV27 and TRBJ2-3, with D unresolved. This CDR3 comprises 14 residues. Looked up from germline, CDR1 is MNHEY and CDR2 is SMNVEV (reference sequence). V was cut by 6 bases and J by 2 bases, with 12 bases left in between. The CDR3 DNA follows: TGTGCCAGCAGGGAATTTAGTAACACAGATACGCAGTATTTT. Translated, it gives CASREFSNTDTQYF.

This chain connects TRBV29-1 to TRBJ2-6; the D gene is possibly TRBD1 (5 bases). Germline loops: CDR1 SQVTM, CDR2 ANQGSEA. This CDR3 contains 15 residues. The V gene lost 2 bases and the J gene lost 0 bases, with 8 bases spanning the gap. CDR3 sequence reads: CSVEPDSSGANVLTF. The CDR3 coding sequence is TGCAGCGTTGAACCTGACAGCTCTGGGGCCAACGTCCTGACTTTC.

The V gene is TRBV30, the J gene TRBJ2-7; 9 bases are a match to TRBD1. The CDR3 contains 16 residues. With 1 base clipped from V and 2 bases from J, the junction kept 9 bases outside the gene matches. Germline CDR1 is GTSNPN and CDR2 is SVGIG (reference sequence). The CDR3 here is CAWSATGTGITYEQYF. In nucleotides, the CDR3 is TGTGCCTGGAGTGCCACCGGGACAGGGATCACCTACGAGCAGTACTTC.

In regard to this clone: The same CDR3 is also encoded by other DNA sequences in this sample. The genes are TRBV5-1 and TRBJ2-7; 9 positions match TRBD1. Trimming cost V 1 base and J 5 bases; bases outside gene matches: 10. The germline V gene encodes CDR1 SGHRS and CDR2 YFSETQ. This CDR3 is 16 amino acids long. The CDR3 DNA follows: TGCGCCAGCAGCTTGAGTACCGGGACAGGGTGGGACGAGCAGTACTTC. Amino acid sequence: CASSLSTGTGWDEQYF.

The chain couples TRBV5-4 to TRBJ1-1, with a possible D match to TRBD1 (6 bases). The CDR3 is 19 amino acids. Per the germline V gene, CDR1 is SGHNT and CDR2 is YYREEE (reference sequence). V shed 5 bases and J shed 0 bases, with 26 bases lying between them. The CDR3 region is CASRHFSRGGSDLNTEAFF. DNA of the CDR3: TGTGCCAGCAGGCATTTTTCCAGGGGCGGTTCTGACTTGAACACTGAAGCTTTCTTT.

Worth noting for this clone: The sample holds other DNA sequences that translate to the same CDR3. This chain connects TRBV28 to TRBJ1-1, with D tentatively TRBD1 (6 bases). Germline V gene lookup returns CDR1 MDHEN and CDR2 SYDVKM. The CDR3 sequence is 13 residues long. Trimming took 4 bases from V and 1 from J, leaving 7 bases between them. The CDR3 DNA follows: TGTGCCAGCAGTTGGACAGAGAACACTGAAGCTTTCTTT. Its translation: CASSWTENTEAFF. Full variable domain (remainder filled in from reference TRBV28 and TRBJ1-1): DVKVTQSSRYLVKRTGEKVFLECVQDMDHENMFWYRQDPGLGLRLIYFSYDVKMKEKGDIPEGYSVSREKKERFSLILESASTNQTSMYLCASSWTENTEAFFGQGTRLTVV.

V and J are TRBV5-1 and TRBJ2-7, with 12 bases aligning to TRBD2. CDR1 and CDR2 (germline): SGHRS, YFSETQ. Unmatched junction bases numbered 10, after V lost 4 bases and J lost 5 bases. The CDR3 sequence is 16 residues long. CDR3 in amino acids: CASSPRLAGDSDEQYF. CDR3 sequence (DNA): TGCGCCAGCAGCCCAAGACTAGCGGGAGATTCCGACGAGCAGTACTTC.

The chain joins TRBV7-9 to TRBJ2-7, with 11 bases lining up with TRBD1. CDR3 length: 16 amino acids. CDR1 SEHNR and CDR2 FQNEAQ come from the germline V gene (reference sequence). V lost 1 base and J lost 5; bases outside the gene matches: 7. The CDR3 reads CASSLGTGGSRDEQYF. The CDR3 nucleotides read TGTGCCAGCAGCTTAGGGACAGGGGGCAGTAGGGACGAGCAGTACTTC. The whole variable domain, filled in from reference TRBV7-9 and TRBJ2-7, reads DTGVSQNPRHKITKRGQNVTFRCDPISEHNRLYWYRQTLGQGPEFLTYFQNEAQLEKSRLLSDRFSAERPKGSFSTLEIQRTEQGDSAMYLCASSLGTGGSRDEQYFGPGTRLTVT.